These 20 T cell receptor beta chains were all obtained from the same sample, sequenced in a study of T-cell reconstitution after alpha-beta-depleted transplantation in children. Study outcomes and limitations: Most T-cell counts and diversity one year after the transplant came from T cells that were newly produced.

Unique molecular identifiers were incorporated into the prepared TCRbeta library. TCRdb re-called the PCR reads with MiXCR, one entry per CDR3 protein. The sample carries a few hundred thousand distinct CDR3 sequences, around 7.1% recorded once. These TCRs' antigens remain unknown. The sample here was peripheral blood, taken 360 days after TCRalphabeta/CD19-depleted stem cell transplant. The receptors shown here come from a female patient aged 2-9 years who had a stem cell transplant for Fanconi anemia, so the T cells may come from the graft donor.

This clonotype was counted at least ten times. This sequence joins TRBV7-8 and TRBJ2-7, with 10 bases aligning to TRBD1. This CDR3 is 14 amino acids long. The J segment lost 2 bases and the V segment lost 4 bases, leaving 2 bases of the junction unmatched. Looked up from germline, CDR1 is SGHVS and CDR2 is FQNEAQ. The CDR3 reads CASSSDRGPYEQYF. CDR3 in DNA: TGTGCCAGCAGCTCCGACAGGGGGCCCTACGAGCAGTACTTC.

V gene TRBV28 combines with J gene TRBJ2-1; 8 bases match TRBD1. The CDR3 consists of 16 residues. The V and J ends lost 5 bases and 6 bases, in that order; junction bases with no gene match: 12. CDR1 MDHEN and CDR2 SYDVKM come from the germline V gene. Written as DNA, the CDR3 is TGTGCCAGCAGTCCCTTTCAGGGGGCCCTTGTCAATGAGCAGTTCTTC. Residues: CASSPFQGALVNEQFF.

This clonotype was recorded at least ten times. The chain combines TRBV20-1 with TRBJ2-7, with D maybe TRBD1 (7 bases). This CDR3 comprises 13 residues. Trimming stripped 5 bases from V and 5 bases from J, with 16 bases between. Per the germline V gene, CDR1 is DFQATT and CDR2 is SNEGSKA (reference sequence). CDR3 coding DNA: TGCAGTGCTTGGGCGACAGGGACTGACGAGCAGTACTTC. Its protein is CSAWATGTDEQYF.

This clonotype was seen ten or more times. This chain connects TRBV7-6 to TRBJ2-6; D uncertain. Germline-derived CDR1 and CDR2 are SGHVS and FNYEAQ. The germline V and J ends were trimmed by 2 bases and 2 bases, with 16 bases remaining between them. The CDR3 is 18 residues long. CDR3 nucleotides: TGTGCCAGCAGCTTAAACTTGTTGGGGTGGGCTGGGGCCAACGTCCTGACTTTC. This codes for CASSLNLLGWAGANVLTF.

The sample holds a few counts of this clonotype. The rearrangement joins TRBV3-1 to TRBJ2-5, with a weak D call TRBD2 (5 bases). This CDR3 has 16 amino acids. Trimming removed 4 bases from V and 0 bases from J, with 15 bases in between. Germline V gene sequence: CDR1 LGHDT, CDR2 YNNKEL (reference sequence). The CDR3 is CASSPVTSLYQETQYF. The CDR3 nucleotides read TGTGCCAGCAGCCCAGTAACTAGTCTGTACCAAGAGACCCAGTACTTC.

This clonotype was counted ten times or more. The V and J genes are TRBV9 and TRBJ2-2, with D perhaps TRBD1 or TRBD2 (5 bases each). The V gene lost 7 bases and the J gene lost 4 bases, with 14 bases spanning the gap. Germline values: CDR1 SGDLS, CDR2 YYNGEE. The length of the CDR3 is 14 residues. The CDR3 nucleotides read TGTGCCAGCGGACACGGGACCTTCACCGGGGAGCTGTTTTTT. As protein: CASGHGTFTGELFF.

This clonotype was recorded many times. V and J are TRBV20-1 and TRBJ1-6; TRBD1 aligns across 7 bases. The V and J ends lost 6 bases and 6 bases, in that order; junction bases with no gene match: 8. The CDR3 contains 14 residues. CDR1 is DFQATT, CDR2 SNEGSKA, per germline (reference sequence). This chain's CDR3 is CSAGSGQFNSPLHF. Here the CDR3 DNA reads TGCAGTGCCGGGTCGGGACAGTTTAATTCACCCCTCCACTTT.

The chain has TRBV10-3 and TRBJ2-3; 12 bases match TRBD2. The ends lost 3 bases at V and 6 bases at J; junction bases unmatched: 10. The CDR3 length is 17 residues. Germline CDR1 reads ENHRY; CDR2 reads SYGVKD. For the CDR3, the DNA is TGTGCCATCAGTGATCGGCTAGCGGGGGGGCCATGGGATACGCAGTATTTT. It codes for CAISDRLAGGPWDTQYF.

In its sample, this clonotype was seen a few times. This chain connects TRBV7-9 to TRBJ2-5, with D unresolved. The CDR3 totals 14 residues. Trimming removed 1 base from V and 9 bases from J, with 15 bases in between. The germline gives CDR1 SEHNR, CDR2 FQNEAQ (reference sequence). The CDR3 loop reads CASSLGVRTSAQYF. CDR3 DNA: TGTGCCAGCAGCTTAGGGGTCAGAACCTCGGCCCAGTACTTC.

The chain joins TRBV7-8 to TRBJ2-3; the match to TRBD2 covers 9 bases. The CDR3 is made up of 16 amino acids. Germline CDR1 and CDR2: SGHVS and FQNEAQ. V shed 5 bases and J 0 bases; nucleotides not matched to a gene: 6. The CDR3 here is CASSPRTSASTDTQYF. The CDR3 region has the DNA TGTGCCAGCAGCCCTCGGACTAGCGCTAGCACAGATACGCAGTATTTT. The full variable domain, in which reference TRBV7-8 and TRBJ2-3 provide the parts outside the CDR3, is GAGVSQSPRYKVAKRGQDVALRCDPISGHVSLFWYQQALGQGPEFLTYFQNEAQLDKSGLPSDRFFAERPEGSVSTLKIQRTQQEDSAVYLCASSPRTSASTDTQYFGPGTRLTVL.

The table lists this clonotype with many counts. The chain is built from TRBV6-5 and TRBJ2-2; no definite D call. The CDR3 spans 16 residues. The ends were cut back, 0 bases at V and 0 bases at J, with 8 bases in the middle. The germline V gene encodes CDR1 MNHEY and CDR2 SVGAGI. CDR3 DNA: TGTGCCAGCAGTTACTCGAGTCAGACGAACACCGGGGAGCTGTTTTTT. This gives the protein CASSYSSQTNTGELFF.

The chain links TRBV11-2 to TRBJ2-4; D unclear. The germline gives CDR1 SGHAT, CDR2 FQNNGV. The CDR3 runs 16 residues. V was shortened by 4 bases and J by 0 bases, with 13 bases between the two germline ends. DNA for the CDR3: TGTGCCAGCAGCTCAAGTATATCTTTAGCCAAAAACATTCAGTACTTC. Amino acid sequence: CASSSSISLAKNIQYF.

This clonotype was counted only a few times. The rearrangement links TRBV15 to TRBJ1-2; 8 bases are a match to TRBD1. The V segment lost 3 bases and the J segment 8 bases; nucleotides outside the gene matches: 14. This CDR3 spans 16 amino acids. Germline V CDR1 and CDR2: LNHNV, YYDKDF (reference sequence). The CDR3 sequence is CATSSGATGGINGYTF. DNA of the CDR3: TGTGCCACCAGCAGTGGGGCAACAGGGGGAATCAACGGCTACACCTTC.

V gene TRBV15 combines with J gene TRBJ1-2, with D tentatively TRBD1 (6 bases). This CDR3 is built from 16 residues. V was cut by 0 bases and J by 4 bases, with 15 bases left in between. Germline CDR1 is LNHNV and CDR2 is YYDKDF (reference sequence). The CDR3 protein is CATSREGGKGTYGYTF. Here the CDR3 DNA reads TGTGCCACCAGCAGAGAAGGGGGGAAGGGAACCTATGGCTACACCTTC.

In this sample, this clonotype turned up many times. Here the CDR3 DNA reads TGTGCCAGCAGCGGACAGGGAAAGTATGGCTACACCTTC. Its translation is CASSGQGKYGYTF. The genes are TRBV6-5 and TRBJ1-2; 8 nucleotides agree with TRBD1. This CDR3 has 13 residues. The trim removed 6 bases at V and 5 bases at J, leaving 5 bases unmatched. Germline CDR1 reads MNHEY; CDR2 reads SVGAGI.

In this sample, this clonotype turned up many times. Written as DNA, the CDR3 is TGTGCCAGCAGCCAAGAGATGTACTATGGCTACACCTTC. It codes for CASSQEMYYGYTF. This chain connects TRBV4-2 to TRBJ1-2, with D unresolved. The CDR3 has 13 amino acids. Trimming stripped 0 bases from V and 3 bases from J, with 5 bases between. The germline gives CDR1 LGHNA, CDR2 YNFKEQ.

This clonotype was counted ten times or more. The chain employs TRBV12-3 or TRBV12-4 and TRBJ2-3, with D perhaps TRBD1 or TRBD2 (7 bases each). The V end was cut by 7 bases, the J end by 5 bases, with 13 bases between. The CDR3 is 13 amino acids. CDR3 amino acids: CASTTGEGDTQYF. The CDR3 DNA sequence: TGTGCCAGCACCACAGGGGAGGGAGATACGCAGTATTTT.

This clonotype was seen ten or more times. The V and J genes are TRBV5-1 and TRBJ2-3; 9 bases match TRBD1. V trimming: 1 base; J trimming: 6 bases; junction bases outside the gene matches: 3. This CDR3 comprises 14 residues. The germline V gene has CDR1 SGHRS and CDR2 YFSETQ. In DNA form, the CDR3 reads TGCGCCAGCAGCTTGACAGGGGGCGAGGATACGCAGTATTTT. Protein: CASSLTGGEDTQYF. The full variable domain, rest sourced from reference TRBV5-1 and TRBJ2-3, is KAGVTQTPRYLIKTRGQQVTLSCSPISGHRSVSWYQQTPGQGLQFLFEYFSETQRNKGNFPGRFSGRQFSNSRSEMNVSTLELGDSALYLCASSLTGGEDTQYFGPGTRLTVL.

This clonotype has only a few counts. The genes are TRBV12-3 or TRBV12-4 and TRBJ1-1; TRBD1 agrees at 8 bases. The CDR3 totals 14 residues. J was trimmed by 0 bases and V by 6 bases; bases with no gene match: 3. The CDR3 protein is CASRQTGVNTEAFF. As DNA, the CDR3 is TGTGCCAGCAGACAGACAGGGGTGAACACTGAAGCTTTCTTT.

The sample holds many counts of this clonotype. The gene calls are TRBV20-1 and TRBJ2-1; 8 bases fit TRBD1. V lost 0 bases to trimming and J lost 10 bases; unmatched junction nucleotides: 8. The CDR3 extends over 14 amino acids. Per germline, CDR1 DFQATT and CDR2 SNEGSKA (reference sequence). The CDR3 DNA reads as TGCAGTGCTAGAGACCCTCGGACAGGGAAAGAGCAGTTCTTC. Encoded protein: CSARDPRTGKEQFF.